This entry lists 9 T cell receptor beta chains sequenced from one sample in a study of a mutant IDH1 vaccine in newly diagnosed glioma. Sequencing used immunoSEQ multiplex PCR; TCRdb keeps in-frame clones, though not all of them. The data show some 15,000 clones, roughly 96% seen once. Described time point: baseline, week 1 (first vaccination visit). As for treatment: pre-vaccination baseline after standard-of-care therapy. Sequencing was performed on peripheral blood mononuclear cells (PBMCs), taken from a glioma patient treated with radiotherapy, temozolomide or both. These receptors came from a woman under 30 with glioma. Some clones in this sample may be carry-over from other donors' samples.

This clone was detected once. This chain uses TRBV9 with TRBJ1-5; perhaps TRBD1 as D (6 bases). Germline CDR1 is SGDLS and CDR2 is YYNGEE. V was shortened by 4 bases and J by 3 bases, with 11 bases between the two germline ends. This CDR3 spans 14 amino acids. This CDR3 reads CASSLGGFNQPQHF. In DNA, the CDR3 is TGTGCCAGCAGCCTAGGGGGTTTCAATCAGCCCCAGCATTTT.

The J gene is TRBJ1-1, the V gene TRBV18, with TRBD1 identical over 11 bases. Germline trimming cut 3 bases from V and 6 bases from J; bases unmatched to any gene: 9. CDR1 is KGHSH, CDR2 LQKENI, per germline. The CDR3 is 16 amino acids. CDR3 in DNA: TGTGCCAGCTCACCCCAACACGGACAGGGGGCCGCTGAAGCTTTCTTT. Its translation: CASSPQHGQGAAEAFF. Variable domain in full (rest from reference TRBV18 and TRBJ1-1): NAGVMQNPRHLVRRRGQEARLRCSPMKGHSHVYWYRQLPEEGLKFMVYLQKENIIDESGMPKERFSAEFPKEGPSILRIQQVVRGDSAAYFCASSPQHGQGAAEAFFGQGTRLTVV.

The CDR3 coding sequence is TGCAGCGTTGAAGATGCGGCTAGCGGGGACACAGATACGCAGTATTTT. It yields the protein CSVEDAASGDTDTQYF. The rearrangement uses TRBV29-1 and TRBJ2-3, with 9 bases that match TRBD2. The junction had 6 bases not matched to a gene; V was cut back by 0 bases and J by 2 bases. CDR3 length equals 16 residues. Per the germline V gene, CDR1 is SQVTM and CDR2 is ANQGSEA.

The rearrangement links TRBV6-5 to TRBJ1-2; 9 bases are shared with TRBD1. Losses at the gene ends were 6 bases for V and 6 bases for J; bases not matched to a gene: 2. The CDR3 sequence is 12 residues long. Germline CDR1 reads MNHEY; CDR2 reads SVGAGI. The CDR3 nucleotides read TGTGCCAGCAGCCGGACAGGGGATGGCTACACCTTC. Its translation is CASSRTGDGYTF.

CDR3 amino acids: CASSPDGSGRGTEAFF. In nucleotides, the CDR3 is TGTGCCAGCAGCCCTGACGGGAGTGGGAGGGGCACTGAAGCTTTCTTT. The genes are TRBV2 and TRBJ1-1; TRBD1 might be the D (5 bases). This CDR3 is 16 amino acids long. V dropped 6 bases and J dropped 4 bases, with 21 bases sitting between them. Germline lookup yields CDR1 SNHLY and CDR2 FYNNEI.

The chain is built from TRBV28 and TRBJ2-5; D is unclear. The CDR3 sequence is 12 residues long. V was pared by 5 bases and J by 4 bases, with 8 bases between. The germline CDR1 and CDR2 sequences are MDHEN and SYDVKM. CDR3 in amino acids: CASSRIGETQYF. The CDR3, as DNA: TGTGCCAGCAGTAGGATTGGAGAGACCCAGTACTTC.

The rearrangement links TRBV11-3 to TRBJ1-2; D possibly corresponds to TRBD1 (5 bases). Trimming took 5 bases from V and 8 from J, leaving 18 bases between them. CDR1 and CDR2 (germline): SGHNT, YENEEA. This CDR3 comprises 14 residues. CDR3 sequence reads: CASSESGGTYGYTF. The CDR3 DNA sequence: TGTGCCAGCAGCGAAAGTGGGGGGACCTACGGCTACACCTTC.

The chain joins TRBV18 to TRBJ1-4, with 8 bases identical to TRBD1. Germline V lookup: CDR1 KGHSH, CDR2 LQKENI. The CDR3 length is 15 residues. V lost 4 bases and J lost 4; bases outside the gene matches: 5. The CDR3 spells CASSRQGQNNEKLFF. Written as DNA, the CDR3 is TGTGCCAGCTCACGACAGGGGCAAAATAATGAAAAACTGTTTTTT.

The chain joins TRBV15 to TRBJ2-3; 7 nucleotides line up with TRBD2. This CDR3 spans 14 amino acids. Trimming took 3 bases from V and 5 from J; bases not matched to a gene: 5. The germline CDR1 and CDR2 sequences are LNHNV and YYDKDF (reference sequence). The CDR3 coding sequence is TGTGCCACCAGCAGTCGACTAGCTTTAGATACGCAGTATTTT. The encoded protein is CATSSRLALDTQYF.